A selection of T cell receptor beta chains follows, all from one sample in a study of OX40 agonist ivuxolimab in advanced cancers. TCRdb keeps only in-frame clones here, not all; method: immunoSEQ multiplex PCR. The sample has approximately 18,000 clones; 65% to 80% are singletons. The sequences come from CD4+ or CD8+ T cells sorted from blood, collected in a trial of the OX40 agonist ivuxolimab. The receptors originated from an adult with an advanced solid tumor such as melanoma, head and neck, liver or kidney cancer. The CDR3 runs from the conserved cysteine through the conserved F or W. Fields, in order: CDR3 protein, V gene, J gene.

CDR3: CASSLGKSYNEQFF; V: TRBV13; J: TRBJ2-1
CDR3: CASSAGTGWNTEAFF; V: TRBV9; J: TRBJ1-1
CDR3: CASSPPRTGLNTGELFF; V: TRBV11-3; J: TRBJ2-2
CDR3: CASSLGQGLYEQYF; V: TRBV7-6; J: TRBJ2-7
CDR3: CASSQDYRGGSSGANVLTF; V: TRBV4-1; J: TRBJ2-6
CDR3: CASILAGEVADTQYF; V: TRBV5-6; J: TRBJ2-3
CDR3: CASSPPPGADQTTSYNEQFF; V: TRBV27; J: TRBJ2-1
CDR3: CASSYSGAGNTGELFF; V: TRBV5-4; J: TRBJ2-2
CDR3: CATGRDTEASEQYF; V: TRBV15; J: TRBJ2-7
CDR3: CASSPDRFQETQYF; V: TRBV18; J: TRBJ2-5
CDR3: CASSPGTPNTEAFF; V: TRBV11-2; J: TRBJ1-1
CDR3: CASSLAPRGRETQYF; V: TRBV7-6; J: TRBJ2-5
CDR3: CASSSSPGTSLYEQYF; V: TRBV27; J: TRBJ2-7
CDR3: CASSLYREDEQYF; V: TRBV28; J: TRBJ2-7
CDR3: CASSYAGGGLDEQYF; V: TRBV6-6; J: TRBJ2-7
CDR3: CASSPWGDYEQYF; V: TRBV5-4; J: TRBJ2-7
CDR3: CASRPWGRGGSSYNEQFF; V: TRBV5-6; J: TRBJ2-1
CDR3: CASSQAPRVGEQFF; V: TRBV4-1; J: TRBJ2-1
CDR3: CASSFLLGRDEQFF; V: TRBV28; J: TRBJ2-1
CDR3: CASSSGSLYEQYF; V: TRBV27; J: TRBJ2-7
CDR3: CASSDPGGTNEQFF; V: TRBV2; J: TRBJ2-1
CDR3: CASNGGSKVQETQYF; V: TRBV7-9; J: TRBJ2-5
CDR3: CASSEGLVSYEQYF; V: TRBV6-1; J: TRBJ2-7
CDR3: CSVPGVRGYTF; V: TRBV29-1; J: TRBJ1-2
CDR3: CASSLEAISYNEQFF; V: TRBV27; J: TRBJ2-1
CDR3: CASSLGSGLAGAHEQYF; V: TRBV7-2; J: TRBJ2-7
CDR3: CASSPTRSADTQYF; V: TRBV19; J: TRBJ2-3
CDR3: CASSLGAGGDSSQFF; V: TRBV11-2; J: TRBJ2-1
CDR3: CASSVNTGELFF; V: TRBV5-5; J: TRBJ2-2
CDR3: CASSVELYNEQFF; V: TRBV9; J: TRBJ2-1
CDR3: CAIVTSGRAITDTQYF; V: TRBV7-9; J: TRBJ2-3
CDR3: CASSMLAGLYNEQFF; V: TRBV19; J: TRBJ2-1
CDR3: CASSLGQSNTEAFF; V: TRBV7-8; J: TRBJ1-1
CDR3: CASSDLAGETGELFF; V: TRBV6-4; J: TRBJ2-2
CDR3: CASPEGGPQDEQYF; V: TRBV7-3; J: TRBJ2-7
CDR3: CASSLSGTGSSYEQYF; V: TRBV4-1; J: TRBJ2-7
CDR3: CAWSLGDSEQYF; V: TRBV30; J: TRBJ2-7
CDR3: CASVPSTSGGSYEQYF; V: TRBV12-5; J: TRBJ2-7
CDR3: CASSYGDGTNYGYTF; V: TRBV7-9; J: TRBJ1-2
CDR3: CASSYARGGTEAFF; V: TRBV6-5; J: TRBJ1-1
CDR3: CASSFSGGTGELFF; V: TRBV9; J: TRBJ2-2
CDR3: CASSLQGALQPQHF; V: TRBV5-4; J: TRBJ1-5
CDR3: CASSQAPDNQPQHF; V: TRBV27; J: TRBJ1-5
CDR3: CAWSVIGNTDEQYF; V: TRBV30; J: TRBJ2-7
CDR3: CASSTLEGSGTQYF; V: TRBV2; J: TRBJ2-3
CDR3: CASSDQAGGPYEQYF; V: TRBV6-1; J: TRBJ2-7
CDR3: CASSESSGTEYEQYF; V: TRBV10-2; J: TRBJ2-7
CDR3: CAWNLGTEAFF; V: TRBV30; J: TRBJ1-1
CDR3: CASSLGDSWESPYEQYF; V: TRBV5-6; J: TRBJ2-7
CDR3: CASRTSGSNAYNEQFF; V: TRBV25-1; J: TRBJ2-1